This TCR beta chain was sequenced for a study of beta chain features in type 1 diabetes. CDR1 and CDR2 from the germline V gene are SEHNR and FQNEAQ (reference sequence). There are 16 residues in the CDR3. V lost 0 bases and J 1 base, leaving 12 bases between the germline ends. The study reverse transcribed the entire isolated RNA, so it sequenced expressed TCRB transcripts. Sequenced by immunoSEQ multiplex PCR; TCRdb stores in-frame clones only, minus some. Here the sample spans about 240,000 clones, 25% to 30% being singletons. The receptor's source is a man aged 30 to 39 in good health. This sequence joins TRBV7-9 and TRBJ1-1; D not resolved. Sequencing used central memory CD4+ T cells from blood. For the CDR3, the DNA is TGTGCCAGCAGCTTAGCCGCGGGCAGAGGGAACACTGAAGCTTTCTTT. It specifies CASSLAAGRGNTEAFF.